This T cell receptor (beta chain) was sequenced during a study of cytomegalovirus exposure and HLA in healthy donors. Both 60 Vbeta primers and 13 Jbeta primers went into the PCR. Sequencing used immunoSEQ multiplex PCR; TCRdb keeps in-frame clones, though not all of them. The sample lists some 150,000 clones; 75% to 90% were seen once. The sequence was collected from a man younger than 40 in good health and CMV-seronegative. Sequenced: PBMCs.

The DNA of the CDR3 is TGTGCCAGCAGTGAAGCGGATGTGGAGGTCCAGTACTTC. It encodes CASSEADVEVQYF. The chain has TRBV2 and TRBJ2-5, with TRBD2 as a possible D gene (5 bases). This CDR3 region has 13 residues. Germline lookup yields CDR1 SNHLY and CDR2 FYNNEI. V was clipped by 0 bases and J by 10 bases, with 12 bases between them.